These T cell receptor beta chains were read from a single sample in a study of cytomegalovirus exposure and HLA in healthy donors. Assay used: immunoSEQ multiplex PCR; TCRdb lists only in-frame clones, some missing. The table has over 50,000 clones, just under 85% seen once. The sample consisted of PBMCs. All receptors come from a man aged 35 to 55 in good health and CMV-seronegative. The CDR3 runs from the conserved cysteine through the conserved F or W. Fields, in order: D gene, clone size, V gene, J gene, CDR3 protein, CDR3 DNA. The D gene is left open where the match is weak. Some rows have no size entry. The others give once, few or many, or a class for an expanded clone.

>-|-|TRBV30|TRBJ1-2
CAWSTGTSGYTF
TGTGCCTGGAGTACAGGTACTTCTGGCTACACCTTC
>-|-|TRBV4-3|TRBJ2-3
CASSRGELDERTDTQYF
TGCGCCAGCAGCCGGGGGGAACTAGACGAGAGGACAGATACGCAGTATTTT
>-|-|TRBV18|TRBJ1-1
CASSTIRANTEAFF
TGTGCCAGCTCAACCATCAGGGCGAACACTGAAGCTTTCTTT
>-|-|TRBV12-5|TRBJ1-1
CASGLVPWGQNTEAFF
TGTGCTAGTGGTTTGGTACCCTGGGGCCAGAACACTGAAGCTTTCTTT
>-|few|TRBV30|TRBJ2-2
CAWSVKLGLNTGELFF
TGTGCCTGGAGTGTAAAACTGGGCCTGAACACCGGGGAGCTGTTTTTT
>TRBD2|once|TRBV11-2|TRBJ2-2
CASSWSGGSSSGELFF
TGTGCCAGCAGCTGGAGCGGGGGGTCTTCGTCCGGGGAGCTGTTTTTT
>-|-|TRBV5-4|TRBJ1-4
CASSSERENEKLFF
TGTGCCAGCAGCTCTGAGAGGGAGAATGAAAAACTGTTTTTT
>TRBD1|once|TRBV27|TRBJ1-1
CASKRQGPNEAFF
TGTGCCAGCAAACGACAGGGTCCGAATGAAGCTTTCTTT
>TRBD1|-|TRBV5-1|TRBJ1-4
CASSMTGVTNEKLFF
TGCGCCAGCAGTATGACAGGGGTAACTAATGAAAAACTGTTTTTT
>TRBD1|-|TRBV2|TRBJ2-2
CASRRDRVGGELFF
TGTGCCAGCAGGAGGGACAGGGTAGGCGGGGAGCTGTTTTTT
>-|once|TRBV18|TRBJ2-1
CASSPTGVDEQFF
TGTGCCAGCTCACCAACGGGGGTCGATGAGCAGTTCTTC
>TRBD1|-|TRBV6-5|TRBJ1-2
CASSPGQDYNYGYTF
TGTGCCAGCAGCCCGGGACAGGACTATAACTATGGCTACACCTTC
>TRBD1|-|TRBV2|TRBJ2-1
CASSSETGVSYNEQFF
TGTGCCAGCAGTTCAGAGACAGGGGTCTCCTACAATGAGCAGTTCTTC
>-|few|TRBV5-1|TRBJ2-5
CASGASAGLQETQYF
TGCGCCAGCGGGGCCTCCGCGGGGCTCCAAGAGACCCAGTACTTC
>TRBD1|-|TRBV9|TRBJ1-4
CASSGAGQGGGKLFF
TGTGCCAGCAGCGGAGCGGGACAGGGCGGGGGAAAACTGTTTTTT
>TRBD2|-|TRBV4-1|TRBJ2-1
CASSPQAGGRYNEQFF
TGCGCCAGCAGTCCCCAAGCGGGGGGGCGGTACAATGAGCAGTTCTTC
>TRBD1|once|TRBV12-5|TRBJ1-6
CASGLGQVTYNSPLHF
TGTGCTAGTGGACTCGGACAGGTTACGTATAATTCACCCCTCCACTTT
>TRBD2|-|TRBV13|TRBJ2-1
CASSLSGGALDEQFF
TGTGCCAGCAGCCTTAGCGGGGGGGCCCTCGATGAGCAGTTCTTC
>-|-|TRBV7-2|TRBJ2-7
CASSPTGTTKAYEQYF
TGTGCCAGCAGTCCGACCGGGACAACAAAAGCCTACGAGCAGTACTTC
>TRBD1|-|TRBV2|TRBJ1-5
CASRVGQGAFQPQHF
TGTGCCAGCAGAGTCGGACAGGGGGCGTTTCAGCCCCAGCATTTT
>TRBD1|-|TRBV6-1|TRBJ2-3
CATYRGRLTDTQYF
TGTGCCACATACAGGGGGCGCCTCACAGATACGCAGTATTTT
>-|-|TRBV2|TRBJ2-1
CASRGGQKNEQFF
TGTGCCAGCAGAGGCGGACAGAAAAATGAGCAGTTCTTC
>TRBD1|-|TRBV30|TRBJ1-3
CAWSDRGPLWKHIYF
TGTGCCTGGAGTGACAGGGGACCGCTCTGGAAACACATATATTTT
>-|-|TRBV25-1|TRBJ1-6
CASNHRLSSYNSPLHF
TGTGCCAGCAACCACAGGTTGAGCTCCTATAATTCACCCCTCCACTTT
>TRBD1|-|TRBV19|TRBJ1-4
CASTSSTGGDGEKLFF
TGTGCCAGTACATCCTCAACAGGGGGCGACGGTGAAAAACTGTTTTTT
>TRBD1|once|TRBV5-5|TRBJ1-6
CASSSPQGHNSYNSPLHF
TGTGCCAGCAGCTCTCCACAGGGGCATAACTCCTATAATTCACCCCTCCACTTT
>-|-|TRBV5-4|TRBJ2-4
CASSLGGSPLAKNIQYF
TGTGCCAGCAGCTTGGGTGGCAGTCCCCTAGCCAAAAACATTCAGTACTTC
>TRBD1|-|TRBV18|TRBJ1-6
CASSRAWGQHNSPLHF
TGTGCCAGCTCACGAGCCTGGGGACAGCATAATTCACCCCTCCACTTT